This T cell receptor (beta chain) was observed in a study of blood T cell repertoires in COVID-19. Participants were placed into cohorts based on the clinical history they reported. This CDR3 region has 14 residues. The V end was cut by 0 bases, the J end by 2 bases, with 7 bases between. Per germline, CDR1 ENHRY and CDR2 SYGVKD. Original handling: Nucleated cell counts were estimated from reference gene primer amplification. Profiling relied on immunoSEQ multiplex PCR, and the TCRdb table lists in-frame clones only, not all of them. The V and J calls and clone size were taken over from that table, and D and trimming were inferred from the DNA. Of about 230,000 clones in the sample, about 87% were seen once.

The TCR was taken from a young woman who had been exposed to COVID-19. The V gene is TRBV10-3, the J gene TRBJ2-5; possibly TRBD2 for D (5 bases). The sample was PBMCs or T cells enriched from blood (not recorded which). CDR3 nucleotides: TGTGCCATCAGTGAGTCCACGGGGCAAGAGACCCAGTACTTC. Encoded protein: CAISESTGQETQYF.